The 28 T cell receptor beta chains below come from one sample, sequenced in a study of blood T cell repertoires in COVID-19. Produced via immunoSEQ multiplex PCR; TCRdb's table is partial and in-frame only. The table shows some 170,000 clones, with 80% to 90% occurring only once. The sequenced material came from peripheral blood. The receptors here all came from a woman aged 55 to 70 who had recovered from COVID-19.

The chain links TRBV7-9 to TRBJ2-3; TRBD2 matches at 12 bases. Losses at the gene ends were 1 base for V and 0 bases for J; bases not matched to a gene: 2. This CDR3 is 17 amino acids long. The germline V gene has CDR1 SEHNR and CDR2 FQNEAQ (reference sequence). The CDR3 is CASSLVLAGGSTDTQYF. CDR3 DNA: TGTGCCAGCAGCTTAGTTCTAGCGGGGGGGAGCACAGATACGCAGTATTTT. Full variable domain (missing parts from reference TRBV7-9 and TRBJ2-3): DTGVSQNPRHKITKRGQNVTFRCDPISEHNRLYWYRQTLGQGPEFLTYFQNEAQLEKSRLLSDRFSAERPKGSFSTLEIQRTEQGDSAMYLCASSLVLAGGSTDTQYFGPGTRLTVL.

This clone has just a few counts. This CDR3 reads CASSQDRGGRGGYTF. The CDR3 nucleotides are TGTGCCAGCAGCCAAGATCGCGGGGGGCGAGGTGGCTACACCTTC. This chain links TRBV3-1 (or the pseudogene TRBV3-2) with TRBJ1-2, with a possible D match to TRBD1 (6 bases). Germline CDR1 LGHDT, CDR2 YNNKEL (reference sequence). The CDR3 runs 15 residues. Trimming shortened V by 0 bases and J by 7 bases, and 15 bases separated the two germline ends.

This sequence joins TRBV5-3 and TRBJ1-1; no definite D call. TRBV5-3 qualifies as an ORF whose function is uncertain. The length of the CDR3 is 12 residues. V lost 8 bases, J lost 0 bases, and 8 bases lay in between. CDR3 residues: CASGQLNTEAFF. In nucleotides, the CDR3 is TGTGCCAGTGGGCAGCTGAACACTGAAGCTTTCTTT.

The CDR3 region has the DNA TGTGCCAGCAGCCTTAGCGGGGGGGAGACCCAGTACTTC. Protein: CASSLSGGETQYF. The rearrangement links TRBV7-9 to TRBJ2-5; TRBD2 aligns across 10 bases. V shed 5 bases and J 5 bases; nucleotides not matched to a gene: 2. This CDR3 comprises 13 residues. CDR1 SEHNR and CDR2 FQNEAQ come from the germline V gene (reference sequence).

This clone appeared a few times. The chain has TRBV6-2 or TRBV6-3 and TRBJ2-3, with 14 bases that match TRBD2. V was clipped by 6 bases and J by 4 bases; unmatched bases: 3. Germline values: CDR1 MNHEY, CDR2 SVGEGT. The CDR3 loop spans 15 amino acids. In nucleotides, the CDR3 is TGTGCCAGCAGCCCGACTAGCGGGGGGGCAGATACGCAGTATTTT. Residues: CASSPTSGGADTQYF.

The gene calls are TRBV24-1 and TRBJ2-2; TRBD1 agrees at 9 bases. The CDR3 is 16 amino acids. J was trimmed by 1 base and V by 5 bases; bases with no gene match: 4. Germline V CDR1 and CDR2: KGHDR, SFDVKD. CDR3 amino acids: CATSAPGQGNTGELFF. The CDR3 DNA reads as TGTGCCACCAGTGCCCCGGGACAGGGGAACACCGGGGAGCTGTTTTTT.

The rearrangement joins TRBV19 to TRBJ2-6; possibly TRBD2 for D (7 bases). Germline CDR1 LNHDA, CDR2 SQIVND (reference sequence). Trimming took off 7 bases at V and 0 bases at J, with 19 bases between the two ends. The CDR3 length is 18 residues. The CDR3 DNA reads as TGTGCCAGTACCAAGGGGGGGTCATCACTCTCTGGGGCCAACGTCCTGACTTTC. Protein product: CASTKGGSSLSGANVLTF.

This clone was counted a single time. The J gene is TRBJ1-1, the V gene TRBV20-1; D might be TRBD1 (6 bases). Germline values: CDR1 DFQATT, CDR2 SNEGSKA (reference sequence). With 3 bases removed from V and 0 bases from J, the gap between germline ends came to 17 bases. The CDR3 is 16 amino acids. CDR3 in amino acids: CSASLSYRAMNTEAFF. The CDR3 DNA reads TGCAGTGCTAGTCTTTCGTACAGGGCTATGAACACTGAAGCTTTCTTT.

J is TRBJ1-1 and V is TRBV11-3; D not certain. The CDR3 is 14 residues long. The germline CDR1 and CDR2 sequences are SGHNT and YENEEA. V was pared by 2 bases and J by 3 bases, with 10 bases between. CDR3: CASSLRGRDTEAFF. In nucleotides, the CDR3 is TGTGCCAGCAGCTTACGGGGTCGTGACACTGAAGCTTTCTTT.

This chain links TRBV2 with TRBJ2-6; D not resolved. This CDR3 spans 14 amino acids. The germline gives CDR1 SNHLY, CDR2 FYNNEI. V lost 8 bases to trimming and J lost 0 bases, with 8 bases between them. The CDR3 coding sequence is TGTGCCAGCGGGTGGAGCTCTGGGGCCAACGTCCTGACTTTC. Translated, it gives CASGWSSGANVLTF. The full variable domain, with the rest looked up from reference TRBV2 and TRBJ2-6, is EPEVTQTPSHQVTQMGQEVILRCVPISNHLYFYWYRQILGQKVEFLVSFYNNEISEKSEIFDDQFSVERPDGSNFTLKIRSTKLEDSAMYFCASGWSSGANVLTFGAGSRLTVL.

The V gene is TRBV28, the J gene TRBJ1-1, with D possibly matching TRBD1 (6 bases). V dropped 6 bases and J dropped 0 bases, with 17 bases sitting between them. Germline CDR1 MDHEN, CDR2 SYDVKM. This CDR3 has 16 amino acids. The CDR3 sequence: CASRDTTGPLNTEAFF. CDR3 sequence (DNA): TGTGCCAGCAGAGACACCACAGGGCCCCTGAACACTGAAGCTTTCTTT. Supplemented by reference TRBV28 and TRBJ1-1, the full variable domain reads DVKVTQSSRYLVKRTGEKVFLECVQDMDHENMFWYRQDPGLGLRLIYFSYDVKMKEKGDIPEGYSVSREKKERFSLILESASTNQTSMYLCASRDTTGPLNTEAFFGQGTRLTVV.

The V and J genes are TRBV7-8 and TRBJ1-2, with a tentative D call TRBD1 (6 bases). V was pared by 0 bases and J by 4 bases, with 15 bases between. The CDR3 length is 16 residues. Germline-derived CDR1 and CDR2 are SGHVS and FQNEAQ. Written as DNA, the CDR3 is TGTGCCAGCAGCTTAGCGGGCAACAGGGCCCTCTATGGCTACACCTTC. It specifies CASSLAGNRALYGYTF.

The V gene is TRBV29-1, the J gene TRBJ2-2; D is possibly TRBD1 (5 bases). Germline loops: CDR1 SQVTM, CDR2 ANQGSEA. The CDR3 totals 13 residues. V was pared by 3 bases and J by 4 bases, with 9 bases between. The CDR3 loop is CSVDPGSTGELFF. DNA of the CDR3: TGCAGCGTTGATCCAGGGTCCACCGGGGAGCTGTTTTTT.

V and J are TRBV10-2 and TRBJ2-5; D remains ambiguous. There are 12 residues in the CDR3. Germline V gene sequence: CDR1 WSHSY, CDR2 SAAADI. V lost 4 bases and J lost 3, with 6 bases in between. The CDR3 spells CASSVSEETQYF. The CDR3 region has the DNA TGCGCCAGCAGTGTTTCGGAAGAGACCCAGTACTTC.

This chain joins TRBV5-1 and TRBJ2-5; D not resolved. Trimming removed 3 bases from V and 4 bases from J, with 13 bases in between. The CDR3 is 14 residues long. Germline CDR1 and CDR2: SGHRS and YFSETQ. Here the CDR3 reads CASSWSLPIETQYF. Written as DNA, the CDR3 is TGCGCCAGCAGCTGGAGCCTTCCGATAGAGACCCAGTACTTC.

The rearrangement uses TRBV19 and TRBJ2-3; 9 nucleotides match TRBD2. CDR1 is LNHDA, CDR2 SQIVND, per germline (reference sequence). CDR3 size: 18 residues. J was trimmed by 4 bases and V by 3 bases; bases with no gene match: 14. This CDR3 reads CASSISGGFPQGADTQYF. The CDR3 DNA is TGTGCCAGTAGTATCAGCGGGGGGTTCCCACAAGGAGCAGATACGCAGTATTTT.

As concerns this clone: Other DNA sequences in this sample translate to the same CDR3. The rearrangement uses TRBV2 and TRBJ2-5, with 9 nucleotides matching TRBD1. The CDR3 has 12 amino acids. The trim removed 6 bases at V and 4 bases at J, leaving 0 bases unmatched. Per germline, CDR1 SNHLY and CDR2 FYNNEI. The CDR3 loop is CASRDRGETQYF. For the CDR3, the DNA is TGTGCCAGCAGGGACAGGGGAGAGACCCAGTACTTC.

The chain uses TRBV23-1 and TRBJ2-2; 13 bases fit TRBD2. TRBV23-1 is an open reading frame, and its role is uncertain. The CDR3 has 17 residues. The V and J ends lost 4 bases and 5 bases, in that order; junction bases with no gene match: 7. The CDR3 protein is CASSPGLAGSGTGELFF. The CDR3 DNA follows: TGCGCCAGCAGTCCGGGACTAGCGGGGTCGGGGACCGGGGAGCTGTTTTTT.

This clone occurred once. The chain is built from TRBV4-3 and TRBJ1-1; D is uncertain. Trimming pared 2 bases from V and 1 base from J, leaving 8 bases between. Germline V gene lookup returns CDR1 LGHNA and CDR2 YSLEER. The CDR3 extends over 14 amino acids. CDR3 loop: CASSQRLENTEAFF. The CDR3 DNA reads as TGCGCCAGCAGCCAACGTTTAGAGAACACTGAAGCTTTCTTT.

The chain combines TRBV19 with TRBJ2-1, with TRBD1 matching over 11 bases. The ends lost 1 base at V and 9 bases at J; junction bases unmatched: 5. Germline V gene sequence: CDR1 LNHDA, CDR2 SQIVND (reference sequence). This CDR3 comprises 15 residues. The CDR3 sequence: CASSIAGQGVVEQFF. The CDR3 coding sequence is TGTGCCAGTAGTATAGCGGGACAGGGGGTCGTTGAGCAGTTCTTC.

The chain recombines TRBV4-1 with TRBJ2-3; 10 bases match TRBD2. From germline, CDR1 is MGHRA and CDR2 YSYEKL. CDR3 length: 15 residues. Trimming at V came to 5 bases and at J to 0 bases, leaving 2 bases not matched to a gene. The CDR3 sequence: CASSKAGGSTDTQYF. The CDR3 bases are TGCGCCAGCAGCAAAGCGGGGGGGAGCACAGATACGCAGTATTTT.

The chain has TRBV2 and TRBJ2-3; no reliable D call. CDR3 length: 11 amino acids. Deletions cut 1 base from V and 14 bases from J, with 10 bases between. The germline V gene has CDR1 SNHLY and CDR2 FYNNEI. The CDR3 reads CASSEGLPRYF. CDR3 DNA: TGTGCCAGCAGTGAAGGACTCCCGAGGTATTTT.

The chain has TRBV18 and TRBJ1-5; D is perhaps TRBD1 (5 bases). V was cut by 3 bases and J by 5 bases, with 14 bases left in between. CDR1 KGHSH and CDR2 LQKENI come from the germline V gene. CDR3 length equals 15 residues. The DNA of the CDR3 is TGTGCCAGCTCACCCCAGGACGGGGGGTATCAGCCCCAGCATTTT. Protein sequence: CASSPQDGGYQPQHF.

The chain is built from TRBV5-1 and TRBJ2-1; a weak D match, TRBD1 (6 bases). The V gene's germline CDR1 is SGHRS and CDR2 YFSETQ. Trimming left V 0 bases short and J 3 bases short, with 7 bases between. This CDR3 spans 14 amino acids. In DNA form, the CDR3 reads TGCGCCAGCAGCTTGGTACAGGGCTACAATGAGCAGTTCTTC. Protein: CASSLVQGYNEQFF.

This clone was observed a handful of times. V and J are TRBV21-1 and TRBJ2-7; the table gives TRBD1 as D, unverified against the DNA. TRBV21-1 is recorded as a pseudogene. This CDR3 is 16 amino acids long. The CDR3 region is CASSKAVRQGDHEQYF. The CDR3 nucleotides are TGTGCCAGCAGCAAAGCGGTCAGACAGGGGGACCACGAGCAGTACTTC.

J is TRBJ2-1 and V is TRBV6-6, with a weak D call TRBD2 (5 bases). Between the trimmed V and J ends, which lost 2 bases and 7 bases, there was a span of 6 bases. CDR1 and CDR2 from the germline V gene are MNHNY and SVGAGI (reference sequence). The CDR3 extends over 12 amino acids. CDR3 amino acids: CASSYGRNEQFF. The CDR3 coding sequence is TGTGCCAGCAGTTACGGGAGAAATGAGCAGTTCTTC.

The chain employs TRBV7-2 and TRBJ2-5; D remains ambiguous. Trimming stripped 1 base from V and 5 bases from J, with 14 bases between. Germline values: CDR1 SGHTA, CDR2 FQGNSA. CDR3 length: 15 residues. CDR3 coding DNA: TGTGCCAGCAGCTTAGGGAGCCAGCCCTCGGAGACCCAGTACTTC. Protein product: CASSLGSQPSETQYF.

V and J are TRBV5-1 and TRBJ2-3, with TRBD2 matching over 10 bases. The CDR3 has 15 amino acids. The germline gives CDR1 SGHRS, CDR2 YFSETQ. The V gene end was trimmed by 4 bases and the J gene end by 5 bases; junction bases not matched to a gene: 7. The CDR3 sequence: CASSRLAGDEDTQYF. In DNA form, the CDR3 reads TGCGCCAGCAGCCGTCTAGCGGGGGATGAAGATACGCAGTATTTT.